The 14 T cell receptor beta chains listed next were all sequenced from one sample in a study of CD8 T cells in ankylosing spondylitis (dated by TCRdb to between 2016 and 2019). Paper-wide results and their limitations: A TCR beta motif of about 8 highly homologous amino acid variants appeared characteristic of blood from ankylosing spondylitis patients.

Libraries were built with 5' RACE. These reads were obtained on an Illumina HiSeq 2500. TCRdb trimmed public reads at Q25 via fastp, called clones via MiXCR and kept in-frame beta chains. Each CDR3 protein appears once, grouped with its most common genes and DNA. The table for this sample lists approximately 550,000 distinct CDR3 sequences; about an eighth of them were counted only once. The ten largest clones add up to about 6.5% of the sample. No cognate antigen is known for these TCRs. The specimen was blood, either unsorted or a sorted T cell fraction (not recorded which). These receptors were taken from a male donor with ankylosing spondylitis.

This clonotype was counted a few times. The chain joins TRBV4-1 to TRBJ2-1, with TRBD2 matching over 8 bases. Germline CDR1 and CDR2: MGHRA and YSYEKL. This CDR3 is 16 amino acids long. V dropped 1 base and J dropped 2; count of bases not matched to a gene: 4. As DNA, the CDR3 is TGCGCCAGCAGCCAAGGGCAGCGGGGGACCTACAATGAGCAGTTCTTC. This encodes CASSQGQRGTYNEQFF.

This clonotype came up many times. The chain recombines TRBV5-1 with TRBJ1-1; D not resolved. The CDR3 is made up of 15 amino acids. The germline V gene encodes CDR1 SGHRS and CDR2 YFSETQ. V lost 0 bases and J 4 bases, leaving 13 bases between the germline ends. The DNA of the CDR3 is TGCGCCAGCAGCTTGGTTCTGCAGGTCCCCACTGAAGCTTTCTTT. Residues: CASSLVLQVPTEAFF.

As for this clonotype: This clone may be a read error of a much larger clone one base away. The chain joins TRBV6-2 or TRBV6-3 to TRBJ2-2; weak D call: TRBD2 (6 bases). CDR1 is MNHEY, CDR2 SVGEGT, per germline. This CDR3 spans 16 amino acids. DNA for the CDR3: TGTGCCAGTTTGGGGGGTCCGAATGCGAACACCGGGAAGCTGTTTTTT. The encoded protein is CASLGGPNANTGKLFF.

This chain uses TRBV2 with TRBJ2-3, with D unresolved. V lost 4 bases, J lost 2 bases, and 13 bases lay in between. Germline V gene data show CDR1 as SNHLY and CDR2 as FYNNEI. The CDR3 covers 15 residues. CDR3 bases: TGTGCCAGCAGTGCGGGCCTCGAAATCACAGATACGCAGTATTTT. Amino acids: CASSAGLEITDTQYF.

In regard to this clonotype: A junction boundary mismatches the germline segment, possibly from a read error. The CDR3 region has the DNA TGCAGCGTTGAACTAGCGGGAGTTAACTCCTGCAATGAGCAGTTCTTC. This encodes CSVELAGVNSCNEQFF. The rearrangement links TRBV29-1 to TRBJ2-1; 10 nucleotides line up with TRBD2. CDR1 SQVTM and CDR2 ANQGSEA come from the germline V gene. CDR3 length equals 16 residues.

This clonotype turned up a few times. This chain links TRBV27 with TRBJ1-5, with TRBD1 matching 10 bases. This CDR3 comprises 15 residues. V lost 6 bases, J lost 4 bases, and 6 bases stayed unmatched. Germline assignment: CDR1 MNHEY and CDR2 SMNVEV (reference sequence). The CDR3 loop is CASSRTGGSNQPQHF. The CDR3 DNA follows: TGTGCCAGCAGCCGGACAGGGGGAAGTAATCAGCCCCAGCATTTT.

The genes are TRBV6-1 and TRBJ1-2, with D possibly matching TRBD1 (6 bases). V was trimmed by 0 bases and J by 4 bases, leaving 15 bases between them. Germline CDR1 is MNHNS and CDR2 is SASEGT. The CDR3 length is 16 residues. The CDR3 coding sequence is TGTGCCAGCAGTGAAGCGCATGGGGCCAGGGGCTATGGCTACACCTTC. Translating it yields CASSEAHGARGYGYTF.

This clonotype was detected only a few times. The rearrangement links TRBV30 to TRBJ2-1; D gene uncertain. This CDR3 is 10 amino acids long. From germline, CDR1 is GTSNPN and CDR2 SVGIG (reference sequence). The CDR3 DNA reads TGTGCTTTGAGTAGTAATGCTCAGTTCTTC. This translates into CALSSNAQFF.

This clonotype was recorded a few times. V usage is TRBV20-1 and J usage is TRBJ1-3; D is unresolved. V shed 1 base and J shed 0 bases, with 10 bases lying between them. Germline values: CDR1 DFQATT, CDR2 SNEGSKA (reference sequence). This CDR3 is 15 amino acids long. The DNA of the CDR3 is TGCAGTGCTAGAGCTGGGCTACGCTCTGGAAACACCATATATTTT. This sequence encodes CSARAGLRSGNTIYF.

This clonotype occurred many times. The chain carries TRBV2 and TRBJ1-2, with D tentatively TRBD1 (6 bases). The V end lost 10 bases, the J end lost 3 bases, and 15 bases lay between the germline ends. From germline, CDR1 is SNHLY and CDR2 FYNNEI. CDR3 length: 13 residues. DNA for the CDR3: TGTGCCATGGGGGCCCTAAGGGACTATGGCTACACCTTC. Translation: CAMGALRDYGYTF.

This clonotype was seen at least ten times. The chain uses TRBV12-3 or TRBV12-4 and TRBJ2-7; D is undetermined. The CDR3 loop spans 13 amino acids. V lost 5 bases, J lost 3 bases, and 11 bases lay in between. CDR3 protein: CASSDGPIYEQYV. CDR3 nucleotide sequence: TGTGCCAGCAGTGATGGGCCCATCTACGAGCAGTACGTC.

This clonotype appeared a few times. The gene calls are TRBV20-1 and TRBJ2-1, with D possibly TRBD1 on 6 matching bases. Trimming removed 1 base from V and 4 bases from J, with 20 bases in between. The CDR3 spans 17 residues. Per germline, CDR1 DFQATT and CDR2 SNEGSKA (reference sequence). The CDR3 spells CSARVSYRGQPYNEQFF. In DNA form, the CDR3 reads TGCAGTGCTAGAGTATCATATCGGGGACAACCATACAATGAGCAGTTCTTC.

This clonotype was detected a few times. V is TRBV24-1 and J is TRBJ2-5, with TRBD1 matching 8 bases. The germline CDR1 and CDR2 sequences are KGHDR and SFDVKD. The CDR3 is 17 amino acids. V gave up 2 bases and J gave up 4 bases; unmatched junction bases: 11. The CDR3 here is CATSDWSDRGGSETQYF. CDR3 bases: TGTGCCACCAGTGATTGGAGTGACAGGGGAGGTTCAGAGACCCAGTACTTC.

The chain is built from TRBV7-2 and TRBJ2-7; the match to TRBD2 covers 9 bases. This CDR3 has 14 amino acids. Germline CDR1 reads SGHTA; CDR2 reads FQGNSA. Unmatched junction bases numbered 8, after V lost 5 bases and J lost 6 bases. CDR3 region: CASSLSGSQGEQYF. For the CDR3, the DNA is TGTGCCAGCAGCCTTAGCGGGAGTCAGGGCGAGCAGTACTTC.